These 19 T cell receptor beta chains came from one sample sequenced in a study of beta chain features in type 1 diabetes. For these TCRs, the target antigens are not known. Isolated RNA was reverse transcribed in full, so expressed TCRB transcripts were sequenced. Libraries were prepared by immunoSEQ multiplex PCR; TCRdb keeps only in-frame clonotypes and omits some of them. The table shows about 340,000 clones, with approximately 13% occurring only once. General observations from the study: Shortening that was moderate but significant affected the TCRB CDR3s of Type 1 diabetes patients in all four CD4+ subsets.

Sequenced material: naive CD4+ T cells from blood. Receptors were obtained from a woman aged 18-29 years with type 1 diabetes.

The chain links TRBV29-1 to TRBJ2-7, with D tentatively TRBD2 (6 bases). CDR1 is SQVTM and CDR2 is ANQGSEA in the germline V gene. The CDR3 covers 13 residues. The V end lost 5 bases, the J end lost 0 bases, and 11 bases lay between the germline ends. The DNA for the CDR3 is TGCAGCGTTCATACGCGGGACTCCTACGAGCAGTACTTC. Protein product: CSVHTRDSYEQYF.

V usage is TRBV9 and J usage is TRBJ2-3, with D possibly matching TRBD2 (6 bases). The ends were cut back, 7 bases at V and 0 bases at J, with 12 bases in the middle. The CDR3 spans 14 residues. Germline lookup yields CDR1 SGDLS and CDR2 YYNGEE. CDR3 DNA: TGTGCCAGCCGCTCCGGGAGTAGCACAGATACGCAGTATTTT. Its translation: CASRSGSSTDTQYF.

This clone was seen a few times. The chain uses TRBV5-6 and TRBJ2-7; perhaps TRBD1 as D (6 bases). This CDR3 spans 17 amino acids. Per germline, CDR1 SGHDT and CDR2 YYEEEE. With 5 bases removed from V and 2 bases from J, the gap between germline ends came to 23 bases. CDR3 coding DNA: TGTGCCAGCAGGCGCCGCTTAACAGGGATAGGGGCCTACGAGCAGTACGTC. Translating gives CASRRRLTGIGAYEQYV.

This clone showed up just once. The chain links TRBV30 to TRBJ1-5; 7 nucleotides line up with TRBD1. The CDR3 runs 13 residues. CDR1 GTSNPN and CDR2 SVGIG come from the germline V gene (reference sequence). V lost 0 bases, J lost 11 bases, and 7 bases stayed unmatched. The CDR3 sequence is CAWSVRGQAAQHF. The CDR3 DNA sequence: TGTGCCTGGAGTGTACGTGGACAGGCGGCCCAGCATTTT.

This clone has more than one count but fewer than ten. The chain carries TRBV7-3 and TRBJ2-1; TRBD2 might be the D (5 bases). Per the germline V gene, CDR1 is SGHTA and CDR2 is FQGTGA. The CDR3 length is 14 residues. With 5 bases removed from V and 7 bases from J, the gap between germline ends came to 15 bases. For the CDR3, the DNA is TGTGCCAGCAGCACCCCCGGAGGAGCGAATGAGCAGTTCTTC. Translation: CASSTPGGANEQFF.

J is TRBJ2-1 and V is TRBV6-6; 12 bases map to TRBD2. CDR1 is MNHNY and CDR2 is SVGAGI in the germline V gene (reference sequence). The CDR3 is 15 residues long. V lost 10 bases, J lost 9 bases, and 13 bases stayed unmatched. CDR3: CATRGLAGGPGEQFF. The CDR3 DNA sequence: TGTGCCACCCGGGGTCTAGCGGGAGGGCCTGGTGAGCAGTTCTTC.

Only a few counts were recorded for this clone. The chain couples TRBV11-2 to TRBJ1-1; D is uncertain. Deletions cut 3 bases from V and 0 bases from J, with 8 bases between. This CDR3 is 14 amino acids long. CDR1 is SGHAT, CDR2 FQNNGV, per germline. For the CDR3, the DNA is TGTGCCAGCAGCTTGGCCCTTTTGAACACTGAAGCTTTCTTT. Its protein is CASSLALLNTEAFF.

The J gene is TRBJ1-2, the V gene TRBV19; D is uncertain. Germline values: CDR1 LNHDA, CDR2 SQIVND (reference sequence). The CDR3 totals 12 residues. Between the trimmed V and J ends, which lost 4 bases and 2 bases, there was a span of 5 bases. The CDR3 here is CASSRGNYGYTF. CDR3 nucleotide sequence: TGTGCCAGTAGTAGAGGAAACTATGGCTACACCTTC. The variable domain in full, completed from reference TRBV19 and TRBJ1-2, reads DGGITQSPKYLFRKEGQNVTLSCEQNLNHDAMYWYRQDPGQGLRLIYYSQIVNDFQKGDIAEGYSVSREKKESFPLTVTSAQKNPTAFYLCASSRGNYGYTFGSGTRLTVV.

This clone was found a few times. The chain employs TRBV10-2 and TRBJ2-7; a possible D gene is TRBD2 (5 bases). CDR3 length: 12 amino acids. From germline, CDR1 is WSHSY and CDR2 SAAADI. V lost 8 bases and J 12 bases, leaving 20 bases between the germline ends. The CDR3 here is CASGSSLGVLYF. DNA of the CDR3: TGCGCCAGCGGTTCCTCTCTCGGGGTGCTGTACTTC.

The chain carries TRBV2 and TRBJ2-7; the D gene is possibly TRBD2 (6 bases). Germline V gene data show CDR1 as SNHLY and CDR2 as FYNNEI. V dropped 8 bases and J dropped 6 bases, with 17 bases sitting between them. This CDR3 region has 13 residues. CDR3 in amino acids: CASGRDQISEQYF. The CDR3 DNA reads as TGTGCCAGCGGGCGGGACCAAATCTCCGAGCAGTACTTC.

A few counts support this clone. V usage is TRBV28 and J usage is TRBJ2-7; 11 positions agree with TRBD1. V was pared by 10 bases and J by 6 bases, with 8 bases of the junction left unmatched. This CDR3 spans 13 amino acids. The V gene's germline CDR1 is MDHEN and CDR2 SYDVKM. The CDR3 is CATWTGGTGEQYF. The CDR3 DNA reads TGTGCCACCTGGACAGGGGGCACGGGCGAGCAGTACTTC.

Here the CDR3 reads CATSRDRMGSNQPQHF. The CDR3 nucleotides are TGTGCCACCAGCAGAGATCGAATGGGCAGCAATCAGCCCCAGCATTTT. The chain employs TRBV15 and TRBJ1-5, with D uncertain. V was trimmed by 0 bases and J by 1 base, leaving 10 bases between them. CDR1 LNHNV and CDR2 YYDKDF come from the germline V gene (reference sequence). CDR3 length: 16 amino acids.

This clone was counted between two and nine times. V usage is TRBV5-1 and J usage is TRBJ2-7, with 13 bases identical to TRBD2. The germline CDR1 and CDR2 sequences are SGHRS and YFSETQ. This CDR3 has 15 amino acids. J lost 0 bases, V lost 3 bases, and 0 bases had no gene match. The DNA for the CDR3 is TGCGCCAGCAGCTGGACTAGCGGGAGCTCCTACGAGCAGTACTTC. Protein sequence: CASSWTSGSSYEQYF.

This sequence joins TRBV5-1 and TRBJ2-1, with TRBD2 matching over 7 bases. The germline gives CDR1 SGHRS, CDR2 YFSETQ. The J segment lost 0 bases and the V segment lost 4 bases, leaving 4 bases of the junction unmatched. There are 15 residues in the CDR3. CDR3 in amino acids: CASSGEGSSYNEQFF. In DNA, the CDR3 is TGCGCCAGCAGCGGGGAGGGGAGCTCCTACAATGAGCAGTTCTTC.

V is TRBV11-2 and J is TRBJ2-3; 8 bases align to TRBD2. V dropped 0 bases and J dropped 1; count of bases not matched to a gene: 6. CDR3 length equals 17 residues. From germline, CDR1 is SGHAT and CDR2 FQNNGV. The CDR3 sequence: CASSLDVTGGGTDTQYF. CDR3 sequence (DNA): TGTGCCAGCAGCTTAGATGTAACGGGGGGGGGCACAGATACGCAGTATTTT.

The J gene is TRBJ2-2, the V gene TRBV14, with TRBD2 matching 9 bases. From germline, CDR1 is SGHDN and CDR2 FVKESK. This CDR3 has 16 residues. Losses at the gene ends were 1 base for V and 0 bases for J; bases not matched to a gene: 0. CDR3 in amino acids: CASSQASGANTGELFF. The CDR3 nucleotides are TGTGCCAGCAGCCAAGCTAGCGGGGCGAACACCGGGGAGCTGTTTTTT.

This chain joins TRBV11-2 and TRBJ2-2; maybe TRBD2 (5 bases). Between the trimmed V and J ends, which lost 1 base and 4 bases, there was a span of 10 bases. The germline CDR1 and CDR2 sequences are SGHAT and FQNNGV. The CDR3 totals 15 residues. The CDR3 DNA follows: TGTGCCAGCAGCTTAGTTCTAGCTGGCACCGGGGAGCTGTTTTTT. Translating gives CASSLVLAGTGELFF.

This chain links TRBV5-1 with TRBJ1-1; D gene unclear. Germline V gives CDR1 SGHRS, CDR2 YFSETQ. This CDR3 is 12 amino acids long. V dropped 2 bases and J dropped 4 bases, with 6 bases sitting between them. CDR3 amino acids: CASSLEATEAFF. The CDR3 region has the DNA TGCGCCAGCAGCTTAGAGGCCACTGAAGCTTTCTTT.

This clone has a handful of counts. J is TRBJ2-1 and V is TRBV11-2, with 10 bases matching TRBD2. V was clipped by 2 bases and J by 13 bases; unmatched bases: 5. CDR1 and CDR2 (germline): SGHAT, FQNNGV. The CDR3 totals 13 residues. CDR3 sequence reads: CASSLTSSGGQFF. As DNA, the CDR3 is TGTGCCAGCAGCTTAACCTCTAGCGGGGGTCAGTTCTTC.